This TCR beta chain came from a study of shared clonotypes between healthy human individuals (dated by TCRdb to about 2020). With regard to the full study: A couple of women and three men aged 18 to 49 years were included in the cohort. For each donor, three plates each were used for CD4 naive and CD4 memory, two plates were used for CD8 naive, and one plate was used for CD8 memory. To estimate repertoire size and how much clonotype sharing occurs between individuals, the study deeply sequenced the blood TCR repertoires of about 5 healthy adults. To increase sequencing depth and limit assay-specific biases, different laboratories used diverse techniques to prepare libraries and sequence TCR repertoires. Between about 0.9 and 9 billion PBMCs per donor were obtained by leukapheresis.

TCR CDR3 regions were amplified from genomic DNA by multiplex PCR using the deep immunoSEQ assay. Extracted genomic DNA from each cell subset was distributed evenly across all wells of several immunoSEQ 96-well plates, and each plate was treated as a replicate. For sorted subsets, each replicate PCR was loaded with 200 ng genomic DNA, equivalent to 25,000 to 30,000 T cell genomes. The purified libraries were quantified using a Qubit 3.0 fluorometer, sized with a Bioanalyzer 2100, and then quantified again using the KAPA Library Quantification kit. Each immunoSEQ 96-well plate was sequenced on its own single-read 150-cycle Illumina NextSeq 550 flow cell. In the paper's pipeline: Because the immunoSEQ output included only junctional sequences and no quality scores, the filtering could not be the same as the filtering used for full-length reads. Sequences were annotated with PyIR, a Python wrapper for IgBLAST v1.9, using IMGT germline references to assign V/J genes and CDR3. Reads were filtered out if the reads had weak V/J assignments (E-value above 1e-6), no CDR3, stop codons, out-of-frame junctions, or ambiguous translated residues. A V3J clonotype was defined by an identical inferred V gene, J gene, and CDR3 amino acid sequence. The percentage overlap between two repertoires was calculated by dividing the number of shared unique clonotypes by the size of the smaller repertoire. RTK rarefaction, the Chao1 estimator, and Recon v2.1 estimates of unobserved clonotypes were used to assess repertoire richness. For all TCRbeta clonotypes obtained by the gDNA method from a few donors, generation probabilities were computed with OLGA. TCRdb holds this immuneACCESS table with in-frame rearrangements only. Some clones are missing; in checked studies, unresolved V genes explain under half, and the rest has no known cause. The DNA was the basis for D and trimming; V, J and clone size are from that table. The sample contains hundreds of thousands of clones, roughly 95% of them found a single time. Of the sample, around 0.1% falls within the top ten clones.

In the germline V gene, CDR1 corresponds to SGHDT and CDR2 to YYEEEE. The CDR3 numbers 17 residues from cysteine through phenylalanine. CDR3 DNA is the only sequence kept; it has 51 bases, read in frame from the first base. Germline trimming amounts to 1 base on V and 3 bases on J, with 7 as the count of junction bases outside the gene matches. Concerning this clone: Its antigen specificity is not known. No base quality information exists; no much larger clone differs at one position.

CD8 naive samples consisted of CD45RO-negative cells that were positively selected for CCR7, yielding a CD45RA+CCR7+ population without TemRA cells. Healthy HIV-negative adults with no recently reported acute infections or vaccinations were included as donors. Only Caucasian adults living in Nashville, Tennessee, USA were represented among the donors. Blood was obtained by leukapheresis, after which PBMCs were separated by Ficoll-Histopaque density gradient centrifugation and cryopreserved in liquid nitrogen vapor phase. Analytical flow cytometry was used to check the purity and quantity of every magnetically sorted T cell population. Genomic DNA was isolated from each sorted fraction and quantified by UV absorbance on a Nanodrop 2000c. Findings and caveats that apply to the study as a whole: Pairwise subsampling indicated that sequencing depth was expected to affect the degree of clonotype sharing among donors. Sharing across several donors was observed for roughly 5.4% of naive CD4, over 3% of naive CD8, about 2.3% of memory CD4, and roughly 0.4% of memory CD8 clonotypes. The genetic and exposure-history diversity represented was limited by the small number of donors. Higher generation probabilities were observed for clonotypes shared by all four sorted-subset donors than for non-shared clonotypes. Sampling was restricted to blood, and TCR repertoires in tissues likely differ from the TCR repertoires found in blood. Larger estimated clonotype richness was generally found for naive subsets than for memory subsets. Incomplete sequencing was indicated by rarefaction of sorted-subset datasets, despite the large sequencing depth.

Recombination joined TRBV5-6 with TRBJ2-7; a stretch of 13 junction bases matches TRBD2. This clonotype originated in a woman under 40 in good health. Sequencing was done on a sample of naive CD8+ T cells sorted from blood. This sample's cell subset or site label indicates: CD45RA+CCR7+. The bases read TGTGCCAGCAGCTTGTCACTAGCGGGAGGGCCGGGCTACGAGCAGTACTTC. The encoded protein is CASSLSLAGGPGYEQYF.